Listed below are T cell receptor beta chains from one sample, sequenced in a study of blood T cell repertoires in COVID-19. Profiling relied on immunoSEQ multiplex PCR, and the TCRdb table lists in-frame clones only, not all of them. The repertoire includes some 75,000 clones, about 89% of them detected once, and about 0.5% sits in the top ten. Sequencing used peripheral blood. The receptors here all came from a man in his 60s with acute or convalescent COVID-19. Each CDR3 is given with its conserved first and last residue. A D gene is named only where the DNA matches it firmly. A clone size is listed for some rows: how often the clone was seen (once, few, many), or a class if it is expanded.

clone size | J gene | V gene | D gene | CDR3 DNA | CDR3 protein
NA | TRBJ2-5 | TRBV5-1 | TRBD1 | TGCGCCAGCAGCTCGGGACAGGCGGAGACCCAGTACTTC | CASSSGQAETQYF
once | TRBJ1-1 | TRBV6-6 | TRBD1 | TGTGCCAGCAGTAAACAGGGGCCTGCCACTGAAGCTTTCTTT | CASSKQGPATEAFF
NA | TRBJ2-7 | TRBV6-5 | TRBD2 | TGTGCCAGCAATCCTAGCGGGAGGTACGAGCAGTACTTC | CASNPSGRYEQYF
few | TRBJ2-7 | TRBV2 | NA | TGTGCCAGCATACCTAGCGACTCCTACGAGCAGTACTTC | CASIPSDSYEQYF
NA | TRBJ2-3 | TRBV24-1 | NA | TGTGCCACCAGTGATTTGAGAGAGACGCAGTATTTT | CATSDLRETQYF
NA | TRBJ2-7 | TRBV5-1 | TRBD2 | TGCGCCAGCAGCTTGGGGACTAGCGGGGGGGCTGTCTACGAGCAGTACTTC | CASSLGTSGGAVYEQYF
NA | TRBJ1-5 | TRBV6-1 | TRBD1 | TGTGCCAGCAGTGAATTACAGGGGGCTCAGCCCCAGCATTTT | CASSELQGAQPQHF
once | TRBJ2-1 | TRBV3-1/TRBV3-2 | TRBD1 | TGTGCCAGCAGCCAGCTCCCCGCGGACAGGGCTTACAGTGAGCAGTTCTTC | CASSQLPADRAYSEQFF
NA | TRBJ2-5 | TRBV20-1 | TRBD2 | TGCAGTGCTAGTCGGGCGGGAGGGCCGAAAGAGACCCAGTACTTC | CSASRAGGPKETQYF
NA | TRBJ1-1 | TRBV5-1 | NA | TGCGCCAGCAGCTTGGGGACAGTCGTAACTGAAGCTTTCTTT | CASSLGTVVTEAFF
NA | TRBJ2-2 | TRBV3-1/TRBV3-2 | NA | TGTGCCAGCAGCCCGGGTCACTTTTTGGAAATCGCGAACACCGGGGAGCTGTTTTTT | CASSPGHFLEIANTGELFF
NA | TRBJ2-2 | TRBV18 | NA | TGTGCCAGCTCACCACTAGGAGGGTTGGCCGGGGAGCTGTTTTTT | CASSPLGGLAGELFF
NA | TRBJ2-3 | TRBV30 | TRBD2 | TGTGCTTCGAGGGGGACTAGGTTAGATACGCAGTATTTT | CASRGTRLDTQYF
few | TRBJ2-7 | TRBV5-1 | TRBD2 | TGCGCCAGCAGACTAGCGGGAGAGGGCCTCGAGCAGTACTTC | CASRLAGEGLEQYF
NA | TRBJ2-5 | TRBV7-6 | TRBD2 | TGTGCCAGCAGCTTCCAGCCTAGCGGGAGTGAGACCCAGTACTTC | CASSFQPSGSETQYF
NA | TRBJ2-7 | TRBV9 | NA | TGTGCCAGCAGCGCGAAAATTGACAGACTCTTTACCTACGAGCAGTACTTC | CASSAKIDRLFTYEQYF
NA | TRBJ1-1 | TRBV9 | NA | TGTGCCAGCAGCGTAGCCCCCCTCCATACATTGAACACTGAAGCTTTCTTT | CASSVAPLHTLNTEAFF
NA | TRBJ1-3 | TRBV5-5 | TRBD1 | TGTGCCAGCAGCTCGAGGACAGGGATGTATGGAAACACCATATATTTT | CASSSRTGMYGNTIYF
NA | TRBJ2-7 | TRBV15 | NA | TGTGCCACCAGCAGAGCCCGGGGGACAGTCTACGAGCAGTACTTC | CATSRARGTVYEQYF
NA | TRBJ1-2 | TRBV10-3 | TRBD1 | TGTGCCATCAGTGAGGGTGACAGGGGGTCTGGCTACACCTTC | CAISEGDRGSGYTF
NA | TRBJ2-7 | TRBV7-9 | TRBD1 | TGTGCCAGCAGTCCTCAGGGGGCGAAGCATCGGGAGCAGTACTTC | CASSPQGAKHREQYF
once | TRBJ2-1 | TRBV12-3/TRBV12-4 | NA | TGTGCCAGCAGTCCCCCCGGGGGTTGGCAGTTCTTC | CASSPPGGWQFF
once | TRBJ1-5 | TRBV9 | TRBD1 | TGTGCCAGCAGCGTAGCCTGGGACAGGGGTTATAGTCAGCCCCAGCATTTT | CASSVAWDRGYSQPQHF
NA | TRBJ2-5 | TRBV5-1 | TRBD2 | TGCGCCAGCAGCTTGGGGGCTAGCGGGAGAACAGAGACCCAGTACTTC | CASSLGASGRTETQYF
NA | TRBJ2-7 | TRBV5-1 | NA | TGCGCCAGCAGCTTGGCTCGACAGCCCTACGAGCAGTACTTC | CASSLARQPYEQYF
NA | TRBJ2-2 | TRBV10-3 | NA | TGTGCCATCAACAGGGAGATGACCGGGGAGCTGTTTTTT | CAINREMTGELFF
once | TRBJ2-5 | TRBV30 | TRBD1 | TGTGCCTGGAGTGTAAAGGGGGCGCGGGAGACCCAGTACTTC | CAWSVKGARETQYF
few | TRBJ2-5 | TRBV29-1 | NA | TGCAGCGTCCCAATACAGGGTAGCCAGACCCAGTACTTC | CSVPIQGSQTQYF
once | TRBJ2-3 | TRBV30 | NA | TGTGCCTGGAGTCCGGGTCTTTCCACAGATACGCAGTATTTT | CAWSPGLSTDTQYF
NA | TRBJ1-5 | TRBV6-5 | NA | TGTGCCAGCAGTAGCCAGGATTATAGCAATCAGCCCCAGCATTTT | CASSSQDYSNQPQHF
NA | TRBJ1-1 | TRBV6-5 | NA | TGTGCCGGCGACACTGTGAACACTGAAGCTTTCTTT | CAGDTVNTEAFF
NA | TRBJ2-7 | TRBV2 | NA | TGTGCCAGCAGTGAAGACAGGGACGAGCAGTACTTC | CASSEDRDEQYF
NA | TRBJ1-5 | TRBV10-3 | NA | TGTGCCATCAGTGAGCGGGATAATCAGCCCCAGCATTTT | CAISERDNQPQHF
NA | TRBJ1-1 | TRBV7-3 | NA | TGTGCCAGCAGCTTGGGCGGGGGGGGTGAAGCTTTCTTT | CASSLGGGGEAFF
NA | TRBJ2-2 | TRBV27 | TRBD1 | TGTGCCAGCACTCAAGGGGACAGGGACACCGGGGAGCTGTTTTTT | CASTQGDRDTGELFF
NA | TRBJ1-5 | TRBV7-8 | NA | TGTGCCAGCAGCTTAGCGCAACGGTTTAATAGCAATCAGCCCCAGCATTTT | CASSLAQRFNSNQPQHF